The TCR beta chain described here comes from a study of blood T cell repertoires in COVID-19. Study details: Spain, Italy and the United States supplied samples that represented acute and convalescent COVID-19. PBMCs, B-cell-depleted T cells, or T cells provided the cDNA or gDNA that made up the material.

Cohorts were assigned according to the clinical history that participants reported. Produced via immunoSEQ multiplex PCR; TCRdb's table is partial and in-frame only. The table shows more than 300,000 clones, with 90% to 95% occurring only once. Germline V gene lookup returns CDR1 SGHTA and CDR2 FQGNSA. CDR3 length: 17 amino acids. With V trimmed by 6 bases and J by 0 bases, 9 bases remained unmatched. Specimen: PBMCs or T cells enriched from blood (not recorded which). The chain combines TRBV7-2 with TRBJ2-1; 9 bases are shared with TRBD2. The TCR comes from a woman between 35 and 50 years old who had been exposed to COVID-19. This chain's CDR3 is CASSGGRREGSYNEQFF. For the CDR3, the DNA is TGTGCCAGCAGTGGGGGTCGGCGGGAGGGCTCCTACAATGAGCAGTTCTTC.